This TCR beta chain emerged from a study of blood T cell repertoires in COVID-19. Per the original data handling: Cell counts per sample came from amplifying reference gene primers. Produced via immunoSEQ multiplex PCR; TCRdb's table is partial and in-frame only. V and J calls and clone size are given by that table; D and trimming were obtained from the DNA. The repertoire holds 90,000 to 150,000 clones, with over 75% as singletons. The V gene's germline CDR1 is MDHEN and CDR2 SYDVKM. The length of the CDR3 is 15 residues. Between the trimmed V and J ends, which lost 2 bases and 4 bases, there was a span of 14 bases.

The sequence came from an elderly man with acute or convalescent COVID-19. Source material: peripheral blood. The chain links TRBV28 to TRBJ1-2; TRBD1 might be the D (5 bases). The CDR3 coding sequence is TGTGCCAGCAGTTTAGACAGCAACCGGTTCTATGGCTACACCTTC. This codes for CASSLDSNRFYGYTF.